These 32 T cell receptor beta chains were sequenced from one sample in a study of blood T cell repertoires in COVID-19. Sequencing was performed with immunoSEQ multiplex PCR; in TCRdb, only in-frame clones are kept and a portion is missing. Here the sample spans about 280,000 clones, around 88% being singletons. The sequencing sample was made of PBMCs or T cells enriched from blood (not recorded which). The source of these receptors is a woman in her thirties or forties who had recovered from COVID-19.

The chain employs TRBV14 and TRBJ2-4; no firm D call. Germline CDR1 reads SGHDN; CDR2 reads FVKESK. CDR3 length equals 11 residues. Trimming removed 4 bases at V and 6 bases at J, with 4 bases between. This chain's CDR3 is CASSLLNIQYF. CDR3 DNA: TGTGCCAGCAGCCTACTAAACATTCAGTACTTC.

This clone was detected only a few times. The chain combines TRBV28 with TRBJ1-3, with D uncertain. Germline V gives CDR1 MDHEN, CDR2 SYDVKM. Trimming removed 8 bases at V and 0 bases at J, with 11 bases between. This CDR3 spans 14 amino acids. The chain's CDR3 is CASGRRDSGNTIYF. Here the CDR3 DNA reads TGTGCCAGCGGTCGACGGGACTCTGGAAACACCATATATTTT.

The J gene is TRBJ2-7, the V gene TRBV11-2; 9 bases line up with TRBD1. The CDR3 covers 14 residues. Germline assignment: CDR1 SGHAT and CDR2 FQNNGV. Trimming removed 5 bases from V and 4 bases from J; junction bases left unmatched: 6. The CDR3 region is CASSAGTGIYEQYF. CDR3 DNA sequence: TGTGCCAGCAGCGCCGGGACAGGGATATACGAGCAGTACTTC.

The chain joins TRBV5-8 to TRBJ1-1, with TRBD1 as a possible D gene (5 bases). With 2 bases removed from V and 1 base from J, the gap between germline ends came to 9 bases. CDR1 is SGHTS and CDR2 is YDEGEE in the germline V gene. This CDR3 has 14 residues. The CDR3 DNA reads TGTGCCAGCAGCTTCAAGGGGTGGAACACTGAAGCTTTCTTT. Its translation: CASSFKGWNTEAFF.

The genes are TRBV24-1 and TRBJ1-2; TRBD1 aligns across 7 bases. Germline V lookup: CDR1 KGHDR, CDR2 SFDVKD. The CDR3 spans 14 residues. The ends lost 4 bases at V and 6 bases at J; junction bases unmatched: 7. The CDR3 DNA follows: TGTGCCACCAGTGAATACGGGACAGAAGATGGCTACACCTTC. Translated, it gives CATSEYGTEDGYTF.

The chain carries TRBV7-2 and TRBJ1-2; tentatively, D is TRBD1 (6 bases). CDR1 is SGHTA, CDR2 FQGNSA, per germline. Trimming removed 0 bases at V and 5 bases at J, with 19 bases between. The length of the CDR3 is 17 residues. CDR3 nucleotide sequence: TGTGCCAGCAGCTTAGCGCTGACAGGTTTGGTGACATATGGCTACACCTTC. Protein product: CASSLALTGLVTYGYTF.

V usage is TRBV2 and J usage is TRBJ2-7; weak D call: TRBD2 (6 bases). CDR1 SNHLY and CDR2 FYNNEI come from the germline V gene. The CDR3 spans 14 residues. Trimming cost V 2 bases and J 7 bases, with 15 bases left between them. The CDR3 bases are TGTGCCAGCAGTGAAATTCGGGGCCGGGGGGAGCAGTACTTC. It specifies CASSEIRGRGEQYF.

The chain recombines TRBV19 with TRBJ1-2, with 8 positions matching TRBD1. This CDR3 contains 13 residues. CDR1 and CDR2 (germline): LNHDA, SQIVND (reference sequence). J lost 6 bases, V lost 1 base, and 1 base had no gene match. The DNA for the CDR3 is TGTGCCAGTAGTATAGGGACAGGGAATGGCTACACCTTC. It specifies CASSIGTGNGYTF.

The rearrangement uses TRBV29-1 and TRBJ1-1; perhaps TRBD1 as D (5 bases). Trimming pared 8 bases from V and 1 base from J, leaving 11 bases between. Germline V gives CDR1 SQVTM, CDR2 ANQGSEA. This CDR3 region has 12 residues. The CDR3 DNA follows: TGCAGCACGTTCGGACAGAACACTGAAGCTTTCTTT. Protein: CSTFGQNTEAFF.

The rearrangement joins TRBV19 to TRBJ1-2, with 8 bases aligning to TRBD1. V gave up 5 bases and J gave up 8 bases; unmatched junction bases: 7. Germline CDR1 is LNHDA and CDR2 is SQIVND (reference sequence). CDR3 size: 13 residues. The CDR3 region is CASSPGTGSGYTF. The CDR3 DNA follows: TGTGCCAGTAGTCCCGGGACAGGTTCGGGCTACACCTTC.

CDR3 bases: TGTGCCAGCAGTTACTCGCGGCAGTCCTACGAGCAGTACTTC. Translation: CASSYSRQSYEQYF. The gene calls are TRBV6-5 and TRBJ2-7; D call uncertain. This CDR3 region has 14 residues. V lost 0 bases to trimming and J lost 1 base, with 7 bases between them. Germline CDR1 is MNHEY and CDR2 is SVGAGI.

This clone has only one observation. The CDR3 DNA follows: TGTGCCTGGAGTGTATCGTTAGGACAGCGCGATTCACCCCTCCACTTT. It codes for CAWSVSLGQRDSPLHF. The chain employs TRBV30 and TRBJ1-6; maybe TRBD1 (6 bases). V lost 0 bases to trimming and J lost 8 bases, with 17 bases between them. CDR3 length: 16 residues. Germline CDR1 GTSNPN, CDR2 SVGIG (reference sequence).

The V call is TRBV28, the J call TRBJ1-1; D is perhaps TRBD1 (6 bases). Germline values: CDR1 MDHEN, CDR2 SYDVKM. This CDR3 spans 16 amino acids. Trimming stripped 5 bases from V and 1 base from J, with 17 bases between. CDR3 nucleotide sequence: TGTGCCAGCAGTACCGGGGGGGGCCGGAGGAACACTGAAGCTTTCTTT. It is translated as CASSTGGGRRNTEAFF.

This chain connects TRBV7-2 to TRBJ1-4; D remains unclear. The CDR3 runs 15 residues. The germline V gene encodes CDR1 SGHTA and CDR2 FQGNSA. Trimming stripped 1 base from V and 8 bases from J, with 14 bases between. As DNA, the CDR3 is TGTGCCAGCAGCTTAGGAGGAGGGATAGGGGAAAAACTGTTTTTT. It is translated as CASSLGGGIGEKLFF.

The CDR3 loop is CASSWGGAGTEAFF. DNA of the CDR3: TGTGCCAGCAGTTGGGGGGGAGCGGGGACTGAAGCTTTCTTT. The gene calls are TRBV27 and TRBJ1-1, with D perhaps matching TRBD1 (5 bases). Trimming took 4 bases from V and 5 from J, leaving 14 bases between them. CDR3 length: 14 amino acids. CDR1 is MNHEY, CDR2 SMNVEV, per germline (reference sequence).

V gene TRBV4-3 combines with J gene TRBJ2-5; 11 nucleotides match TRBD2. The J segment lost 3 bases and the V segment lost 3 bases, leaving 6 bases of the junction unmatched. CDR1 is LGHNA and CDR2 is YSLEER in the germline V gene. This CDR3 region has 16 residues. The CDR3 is CASSHVSGRGEETQYF. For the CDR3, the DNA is TGCGCCAGCAGCCATGTTAGCGGGAGGGGAGAAGAGACCCAGTACTTC.

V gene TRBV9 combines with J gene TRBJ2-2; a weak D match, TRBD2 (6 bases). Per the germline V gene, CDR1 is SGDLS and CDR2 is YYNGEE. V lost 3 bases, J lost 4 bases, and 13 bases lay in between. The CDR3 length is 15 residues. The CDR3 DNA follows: TGTGCCAGCAGCGCCGGAGGGAGGAGCACCGGGGAGCTGTTTTTT. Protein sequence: CASSAGGRSTGELFF. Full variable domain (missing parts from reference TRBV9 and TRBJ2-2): DSGVTQTPKHLITATGQRVTLRCSPRSGDLSVYWYQQSLDQGLQFLIQYYNGEERAKGNILERFSAQQFPDLHSELNLSSLELGDSALYFCASSAGGRSTGELFFGEGSRLTVL.

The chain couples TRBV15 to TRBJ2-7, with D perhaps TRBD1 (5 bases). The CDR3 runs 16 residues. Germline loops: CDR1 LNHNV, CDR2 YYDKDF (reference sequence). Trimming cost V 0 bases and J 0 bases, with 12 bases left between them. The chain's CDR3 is CATSRDRPGISYEQYF. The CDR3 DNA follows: TGTGCCACCAGCAGAGATCGCCCAGGGATCTCCTACGAGCAGTACTTC.

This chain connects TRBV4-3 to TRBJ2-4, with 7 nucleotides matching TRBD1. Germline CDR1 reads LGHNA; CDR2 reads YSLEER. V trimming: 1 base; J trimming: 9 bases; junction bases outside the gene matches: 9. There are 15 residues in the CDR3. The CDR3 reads CASSQARQGFSIQYF. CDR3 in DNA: TGCGCCAGCAGCCAAGCCAGACAGGGCTTTAGCATTCAGTACTTC.

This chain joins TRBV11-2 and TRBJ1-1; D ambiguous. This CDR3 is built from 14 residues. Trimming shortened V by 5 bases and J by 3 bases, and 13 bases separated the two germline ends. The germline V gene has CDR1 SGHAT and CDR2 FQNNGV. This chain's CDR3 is CASSPSRGYTEAFF. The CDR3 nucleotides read TGTGCCAGCAGCCCCAGTCGGGGTTACACTGAAGCTTTCTTT.

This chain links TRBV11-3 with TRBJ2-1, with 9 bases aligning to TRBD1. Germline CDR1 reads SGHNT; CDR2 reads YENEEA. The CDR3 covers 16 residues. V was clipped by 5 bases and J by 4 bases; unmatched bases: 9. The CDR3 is CASSPTGTGSYNEQFF. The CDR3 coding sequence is TGTGCCAGCAGCCCTACCGGGACAGGGTCATACAATGAGCAGTTCTTC.

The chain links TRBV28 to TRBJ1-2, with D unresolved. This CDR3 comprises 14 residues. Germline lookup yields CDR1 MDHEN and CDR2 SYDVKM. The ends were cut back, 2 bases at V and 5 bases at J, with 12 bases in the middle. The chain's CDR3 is CASSLPGRRYGYTF. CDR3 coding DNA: TGTGCCAGCAGTTTACCCGGGAGGAGGTATGGCTACACCTTC.

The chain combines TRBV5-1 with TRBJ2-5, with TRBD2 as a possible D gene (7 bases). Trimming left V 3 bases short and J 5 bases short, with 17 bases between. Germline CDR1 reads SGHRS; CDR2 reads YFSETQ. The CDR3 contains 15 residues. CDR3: CASSYLGGLRETQYF. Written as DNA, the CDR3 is TGCGCCAGCAGCTACCTCGGGGGGCTTCGGGAGACCCAGTACTTC.

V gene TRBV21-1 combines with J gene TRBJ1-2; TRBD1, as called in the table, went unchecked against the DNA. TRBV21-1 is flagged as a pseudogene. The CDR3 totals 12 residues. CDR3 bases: TGTGCCAGCAGGGACAGGACGTATGGCTACACCTTC. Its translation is CASRDRTYGYTF.

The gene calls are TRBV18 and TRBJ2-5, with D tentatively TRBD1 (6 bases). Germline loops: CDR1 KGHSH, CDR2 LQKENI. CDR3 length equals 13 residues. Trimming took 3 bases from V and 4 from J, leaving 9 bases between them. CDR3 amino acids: CASSPSGVETQYF. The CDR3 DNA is TGTGCCAGCTCACCGTCAGGGGTAGAGACCCAGTACTTC.

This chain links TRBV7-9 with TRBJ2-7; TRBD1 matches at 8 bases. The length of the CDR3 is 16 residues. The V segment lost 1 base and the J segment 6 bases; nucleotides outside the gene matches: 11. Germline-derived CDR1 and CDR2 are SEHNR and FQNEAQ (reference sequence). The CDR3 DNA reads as TGTGCCAGCAGCTTAGGGGGTCCCGGGCAGGGGGCCGAGCAGTACTTC. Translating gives CASSLGGPGQGAEQYF.

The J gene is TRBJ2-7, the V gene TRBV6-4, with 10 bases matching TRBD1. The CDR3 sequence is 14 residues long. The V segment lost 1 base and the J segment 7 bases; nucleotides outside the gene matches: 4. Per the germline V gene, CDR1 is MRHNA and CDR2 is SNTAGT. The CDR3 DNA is TGTGCCAGCAGTGACTGGGACAGGGGTGGTGAGCAGTACTTC. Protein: CASSDWDRGGEQYF.

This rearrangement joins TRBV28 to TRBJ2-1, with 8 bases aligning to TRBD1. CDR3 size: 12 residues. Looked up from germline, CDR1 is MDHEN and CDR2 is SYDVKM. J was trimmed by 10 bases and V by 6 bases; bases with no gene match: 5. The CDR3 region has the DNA TGTGCCAGCAGCCCGCAGGGGGCAGAGCAGTTCTTC. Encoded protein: CASSPQGAEQFF.

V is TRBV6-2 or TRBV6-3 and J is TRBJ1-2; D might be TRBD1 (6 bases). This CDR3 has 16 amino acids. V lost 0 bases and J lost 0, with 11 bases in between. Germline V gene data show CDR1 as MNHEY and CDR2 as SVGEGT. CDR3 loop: CASSYSRDTPNYGYTF. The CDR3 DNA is TGTGCCAGCAGTTACTCCCGGGACACCCCTAACTATGGCTACACCTTC.

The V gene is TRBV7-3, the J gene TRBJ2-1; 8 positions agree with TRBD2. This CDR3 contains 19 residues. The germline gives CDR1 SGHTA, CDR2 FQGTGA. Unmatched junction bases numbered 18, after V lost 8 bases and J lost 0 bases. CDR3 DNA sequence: TGTGCCAGCGAGGTAATAGCGGGAACAATCCCTAGCTCCTACAATGAGCAGTTCTTC. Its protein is CASEVIAGTIPSSYNEQFF.

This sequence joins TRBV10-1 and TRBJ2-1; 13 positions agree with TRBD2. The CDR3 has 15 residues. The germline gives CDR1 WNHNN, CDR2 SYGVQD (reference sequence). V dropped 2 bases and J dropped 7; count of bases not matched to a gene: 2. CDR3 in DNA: TGCGCCAGCAGTGAGGGGACTAGCGGGATAAATGAGCAGTTCTTC. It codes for CASSEGTSGINEQFF.

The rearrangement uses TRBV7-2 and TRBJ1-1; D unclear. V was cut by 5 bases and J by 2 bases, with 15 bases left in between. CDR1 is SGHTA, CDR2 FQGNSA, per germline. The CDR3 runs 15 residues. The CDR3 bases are TGTGCCAGCAGCCCCCGTCCGACATCTAACACTGAAGCTTTCTTT. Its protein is CASSPRPTSNTEAFF.